Listed below are T cell receptor beta chains from one sample, sequenced in a study of spatial heterogeneity in lung cancer. TCRdb re-analysed the 5' RACE reads in MiXCR, keeping a single row per CDR3 protein. The data hold roughly 60,000 distinct CDR3 sequences, with 8.4% observed a single time. The sample here was PBMCs, taken at surgery. The receptors here all came from a female donor with early-stage non-small cell lung cancer. CDR3s include the opening cysteine and the closing phenylalanine or tryptophan. The order of the fields is clone size, D gene, J gene, V gene, CDR3 protein, CDR3 DNA. A D gene is named only where the DNA matches it firmly. The size entry is marked missing in some rows and otherwise reads once, few, many or a size class.

clone_size: many; d_call: TRBD2; j_call: TRBJ2-2; v_call: TRBV10-3; cdr3_aa: CAITTPLAGENTGELFF; cdr3_nt: TGTGCCATCACCACCCCACTAGCGGGAGAAAACACCGGGGAGCTGTTTTTT
clone_size: -; d_call: -; j_call: TRBJ1-4; v_call: TRBV28; cdr3_aa: CAARGLGSGEKLFF; cdr3_nt: TGTGCCGCAAGGGGGTTAGGGTCGGGTGAAAAACTGTTTTTT
clone_size: -; d_call: TRBD1; j_call: TRBJ1-4; v_call: TRBV9; cdr3_aa: CASSVKQGADEKLFF; cdr3_nt: TGTGCCAGCAGTGTAAAACAGGGGGCGGATGAAAAACTGTTTTTT
clone_size: -; d_call: -; j_call: TRBJ2-5; v_call: TRBV18; cdr3_aa: CASSRSPGTQETQYF; cdr3_nt: TGTGCCAGCTCACGTTCACCAGGAACACAAGAGACCCAGTACTTC
clone_size: few; d_call: -; j_call: TRBJ1-4; v_call: TRBV20-1; cdr3_aa: CSAPNGVEGSNEKLFF; cdr3_nt: TGCAGTGCTCCTAACGGCGTGGAGGGCTCTAATGAAAAACTGTTTTTT
clone_size: few; d_call: -; j_call: TRBJ1-4; v_call: TRBV28; cdr3_aa: CAGSSGNEKLFF; cdr3_nt: TGTGCCGGATCGTCGGGTAATGAAAAACTGTTTTTT
clone_size: few; d_call: TRBD1; j_call: TRBJ1-5; v_call: TRBV28; cdr3_aa: CASSFGTGNNQPQHF; cdr3_nt: TGTGCCAGCAGTTTCGGGACAGGGAACAATCAGCCCCAGCATTTT
clone_size: many; d_call: -; j_call: TRBJ2-1; v_call: TRBV15; cdr3_aa: CATQGGGNNEQFF; cdr3_nt: TGTGCCACGCAGGGGGGTGGCAACAATGAGCAGTTCTTC
clone_size: -; d_call: -; j_call: TRBJ1-5; v_call: TRBV5-1; cdr3_aa: CASSSGSNSNQPQHF; cdr3_nt: TGCGCCAGCAGCTCCGGGTCGAACAGCAATCAGCCCCAGCATTTT
clone_size: -; d_call: TRBD1; j_call: TRBJ2-5; v_call: TRBV5-1; cdr3_aa: CASSLAGTGVETQYF; cdr3_nt: TGCGCCAGCAGCCTGGCCGGGACAGGTGTTGAGACCCAGTACTTC
clone_size: many; d_call: TRBD2; j_call: TRBJ2-5; v_call: TRBV7-6; cdr3_aa: CASSPREGETQYF; cdr3_nt: TGTGCCAGCAGCCCCAGGGAGGGGGAGACCCAGTACTTC
clone_size: few; d_call: -; j_call: TRBJ2-3; v_call: TRBV27; cdr3_aa: CASSPPAVTDTQYF; cdr3_nt: TGTGCCAGCAGTCCCCCCGCCGTCACAGATACGCAGTATTTT
clone_size: many; d_call: -; j_call: TRBJ2-3; v_call: TRBV7-8; cdr3_aa: CASSAKEGSSRGTDTQYF; cdr3_nt: TGTGCCAGCAGCGCAAAGGAGGGCTCTAGCCGTGGCACAGATACGCAGTATTTT
clone_size: -; d_call: -; j_call: TRBJ1-5; v_call: TRBV20-1; cdr3_aa: CSAKRWGNQPQHF; cdr3_nt: TGCAGTGCTAAGCGATGGGGGAATCAGCCCCAGCATTTT
clone_size: many; d_call: -; j_call: TRBJ2-2; v_call: TRBV15; cdr3_aa: CATSREPGHFTGELFF; cdr3_nt: TGTGCCACCAGCAGAGAACCAGGACATTTCACCGGGGAGCTGTTTTTT
clone_size: -; d_call: TRBD1; j_call: TRBJ1-2; v_call: TRBV7-3; cdr3_aa: CASSRGQGEGYTF; cdr3_nt: TGTGCCAGCAGCCGGGGCCAGGGGGAAGGCTACACCTTC
clone_size: many; d_call: -; j_call: TRBJ1-5; v_call: TRBV28; cdr3_aa: CASSFSRQVSNQPQHF; cdr3_nt: TGTGCCAGCAGTTTCTCCCGGCAGGTTAGCAATCAGCCCCAGCATTTT
clone_size: -; d_call: TRBD1; j_call: TRBJ1-2; v_call: TRBV30; cdr3_aa: CAWRGTGDTF; cdr3_nt: TGTGCCTGGAGGGGGACAGGGGACACCTTC
clone_size: -; d_call: TRBD2; j_call: TRBJ2-1; v_call: TRBV7-3; cdr3_aa: CAGRSSGGPWNEQFF; cdr3_nt: TGTGCCGGCAGGTCTAGCGGGGGGCCTTGGAATGAGCAGTTCTTC
clone_size: many; d_call: -; j_call: TRBJ2-7; v_call: TRBV27; cdr3_aa: CASSSTGTPTYEQYF; cdr3_nt: TGTGCCAGCAGTTCTACCGGGACTCCGACCTACGAGCAGTACTTC